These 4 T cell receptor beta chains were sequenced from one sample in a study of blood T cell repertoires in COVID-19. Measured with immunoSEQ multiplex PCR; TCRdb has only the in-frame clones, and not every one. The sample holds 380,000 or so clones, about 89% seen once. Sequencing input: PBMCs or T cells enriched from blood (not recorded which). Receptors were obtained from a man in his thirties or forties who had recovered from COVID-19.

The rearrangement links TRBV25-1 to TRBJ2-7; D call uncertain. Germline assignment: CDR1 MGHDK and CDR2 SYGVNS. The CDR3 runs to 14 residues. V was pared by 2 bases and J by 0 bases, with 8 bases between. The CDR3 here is CASSERSSSYEQYF. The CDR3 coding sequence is TGTGCCAGCAGTGAAAGAAGTAGCTCCTACGAGCAGTACTTC.

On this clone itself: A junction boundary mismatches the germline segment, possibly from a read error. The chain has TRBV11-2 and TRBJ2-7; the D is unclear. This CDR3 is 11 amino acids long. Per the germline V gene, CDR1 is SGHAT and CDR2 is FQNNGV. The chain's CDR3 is CASSLSFEQYF. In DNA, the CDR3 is TGTGCCAGCAGCTTATCCTTCGAGCAGTACTTC.

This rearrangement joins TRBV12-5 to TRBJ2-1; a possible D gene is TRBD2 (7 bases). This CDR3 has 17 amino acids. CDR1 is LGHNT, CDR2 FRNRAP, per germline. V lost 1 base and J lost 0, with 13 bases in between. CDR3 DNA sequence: TGTGCTAGTGGTTTGGCTGCGGGGGCCACCTCCTACAATGAGCAGTTCTTC. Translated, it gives CASGLAAGATSYNEQFF. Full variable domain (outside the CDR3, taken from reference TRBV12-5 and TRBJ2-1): DARVTQTPRHKVTEMGQEVTMRCQPILGHNTVFWYRQTMMQGLELLAYFRNRAPLDDSGMPKDRFSAEMPDATLATLKIQPSEPRDSAVYFCASGLAAGATSYNEQFFGPGTRLTVL.

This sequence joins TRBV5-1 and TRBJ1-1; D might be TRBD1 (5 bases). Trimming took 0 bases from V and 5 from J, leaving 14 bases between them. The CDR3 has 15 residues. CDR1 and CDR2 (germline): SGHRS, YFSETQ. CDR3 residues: CASSLASAGRTEAFF. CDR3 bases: TGCGCCAGCAGCTTGGCGTCGGCAGGGAGGACTGAAGCTTTCTTT. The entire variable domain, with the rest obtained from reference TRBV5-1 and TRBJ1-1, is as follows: KAGVTQTPRYLIKTRGQQVTLSCSPISGHRSVSWYQQTPGQGLQFLFEYFSETQRNKGNFPGRFSGRQFSNSRSEMNVSTLELGDSALYLCASSLASAGRTEAFFGQGTRLTVV.